This section outlines one TCR beta chain sequence together with its context. The specificity of this receptor is unknown. Per-nucleotide qualities are absent, and no much larger clonotype sits a single base away. The immunoSEQ Assay, a bias-controlled multiplex PCR, was used to amplify TCRbeta CDR3 regions from genomic DNA. Turning to the authors' computational methods: The number of nucleated cells in each sample was estimated from the amplification of reference gene primers within the assay. To quantify the absolute abundance of each unique TCRbeta CDR3 rearrangement, sequence reads were collapsed and filtered. For each sample, productive Simpson clonality was calculated as the square root of Simpson's diversity index over productive rearrangements. TCRdb obtained this table from immuneACCESS and retained in-frame rearrangements with V and J assigned. These tables miss some clones; where compared with another copy, unresolved V genes account for less than half of the shortfall, and the remainder is unexplained. The D gene and trimming were derived from the DNA, and the V and J assignments and clone size from that table. The sample table shows around 100,000 clones, and about 89% are seen once. Of the sample, about 1.8% is held by the ten largest clones.

This record comes from a study of blood T cell repertoires in COVID-19 (dated by TCRdb to 2018 to 2020). Study-level background: Collaborator samples came from the United States, Italy and Spain and covered acute and convalescent phases of COVID-19. The material from the prospective study consisted of cDNA or gDNA derived from T cells, B-cell-depleted T cells, or PBMCs. The repertoires were released in a freely available public database intended as a resource for research on the immune response to SARS-CoV-2. Where available, HLA class I and class II types were taken from metadata supplied by the sample provider and were not determined by assay-based typing. The sample metadata nearly always contained a de-identified subject ID, COVID-19 status, age in years and sex. The dataset comprised deeply sampled blood TCRbeta repertoires from subjects exposed to, actively infected with, or recovered from COVID-19. The samples were drawn from the first 160 participants of the ongoing ImmuneRACE study and from 950 to 1,500 subjects provided by 6 global collaborators. Broader findings and caveats from the paper: The amount of clinical and demographic metadata varied by source and participant and was provided uncurated.

Collaborating institutions collected whole blood in K2EDTA tubes following their own protocols. Collaborator samples were shipped for TCRbeta analysis as frozen whole blood, isolated PBMCs, or DNA extracted from either sample type. Sequences SGHNT (CDR1) and YYREEE (CDR2) are obtained from the germline V gene (reference sequence). Including the terminal cysteine and phenylalanine, the CDR3 comprises 14 residues. Here the CDR3 DNA is all that survives: 42 bases in frame from base 1. The germline V and J ends show losses of 1 base and 13 bases respectively, and no gene match explains 7 bases of the junction.

This TCR was recovered from a human donor with active COVID-19. The donor label of this sample is uncertain. The rearrangement joined TRBV5-4 to TRBJ2-3; TRBD2 lines up with 12 middle nucleotides. Source material: peripheral blood. The DNA reads as follows: TGTGCCAGCAGCTTGTCGCCTAGCGGGGGGGAGGAGTATTTT. Its coded protein is CASSLSPSGGEEYF.